The sample holds one count of the clone carrying this TCR beta chain. Using genomic DNA as the template, TCR beta VDJ and CDR3 profiling was carried out. From the reads, TCRdb called clonotypes with MiXCR, one entry per CDR3 protein. The sample has 100,000 to 150,000 distinct CDR3 sequences, 48% seen once; the top ten hold around 2.5%. This record belongs to a study of CD8+CD57+ T cells in acquired aplastic anemia. V lost 3 bases to trimming and J lost 4 bases, with 12 bases between them. The CDR3 contains 14 residues. The germline CDR1 and CDR2 sequences are SNHLY and FYNNEI. This TCR was recovered from a human donor in good health, serving as a control. The sequenced sample was sorted CD4+, CD8+, or CD8+CD57+ T cells (not recorded which) from PBMCs. V is TRBV2 and J is TRBJ1-1; a possible D gene is TRBD1 (6 bases). The CDR3 nucleotides read TGTGCCAGCAGTGACAGGGGATTGAGCACTGAAGCTTTCTTT. Translating gives CASSDRGLSTEAFF.